This TCR beta chain originates from a study of cytomegalovirus exposure and HLA in healthy donors. Study observations and caveats: Some TCR beta chains (roughly 150 of them) were listed as cytomegalovirus-associated. Association of a missense DCLRE1C variant with TCR beta V- and J-gene trimming was reported in a later analysis. The productive fraction for most TCR beta V segments was about 87% or about 30% in an earlier analysis.

V lost 0 bases to trimming and J lost 2 bases, with 8 bases between them. The CDR3 covers 15 residues. Germline CDR1 SGHNT, CDR2 YENEEA. The PCR employed 60 Vbeta primers together with 13 Jbeta primers. Generated by immunoSEQ multiplex PCR, the TCRdb table keeps only in-frame clones and is missing some. The sample records roughly 120,000 clones, around 70% being singletons. Points on this clone: The antigen remains unidentified.

The clonotype originates from a woman in her forties in good health and CMV-seropositive. The rearrangement joins TRBV11-3 to TRBJ2-1; D not resolved. Sequenced sample: PBMCs. The CDR3 loop is CASSLEASPYNEQFF. CDR3 coding DNA: TGTGCCAGCAGCTTAGAGGCCAGTCCCTACAATGAGCAGTTCTTC. Looking up the rest from reference TRBV11-3 and TRBJ2-1 gives the full variable domain: EAGVVQSPRYKIIEKKQPVAFWCNPISGHNTLYWYLQNLGQGPELLIRYENEEAVDDSQLPKDRFSAERLKGVDSTLKIQPAELGDSAVYLCASSLEASPYNEQFFGPGTRLTVL.